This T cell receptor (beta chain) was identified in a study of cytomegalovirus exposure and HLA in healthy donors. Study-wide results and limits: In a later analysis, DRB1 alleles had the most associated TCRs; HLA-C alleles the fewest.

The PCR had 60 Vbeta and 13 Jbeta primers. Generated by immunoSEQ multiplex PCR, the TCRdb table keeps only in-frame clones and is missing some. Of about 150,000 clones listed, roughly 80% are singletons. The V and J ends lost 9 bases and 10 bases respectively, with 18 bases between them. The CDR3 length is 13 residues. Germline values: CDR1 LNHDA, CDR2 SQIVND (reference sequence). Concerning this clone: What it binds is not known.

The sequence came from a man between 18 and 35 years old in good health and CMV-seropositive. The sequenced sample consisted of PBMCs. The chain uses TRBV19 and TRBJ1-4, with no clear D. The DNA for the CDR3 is TGTGCCAGGCCAACACCCGGGGTTGGAAAACTGTTTTTT. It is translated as CARPTPGVGKLFF.